The 23 T cell receptor beta chains below all came from one sample that was sequenced in a study of PD-1 blockade in classical Hodgkin lymphoma. TCRdb's copy holds only in-frame clones and misses some; the assay was immunoSEQ multiplex PCR. The table has tens of thousands of clones, approximately 78% seen once. Time point meaning: cycle 4 day 1 (C4D1), after 5 to 7 weeks of nivolumab. All trial patients relapsed after autologous stem cell transplantation. Sequences were derived from peripheral blood mononuclear cells (PBMCs), sampled before the fourth cycle of nivolumab. Receptors originate from a human donor with classical Hodgkin lymphoma.

The V call is TRBV28, the J call TRBJ1-2, with 7 bases fitting TRBD1. Germline V CDR1 and CDR2: MDHEN, SYDVKM. Unmatched junction bases numbered 2, after V lost 0 bases and J lost 4 bases. CDR3 length: 14 amino acids. Here the CDR3 reads CASSLWTGSYGYTF. In DNA form, the CDR3 reads TGTGCCAGCAGTTTATGGACAGGGTCCTATGGCTACACCTTC.

This clone qualifies as medium-sized. This rearrangement joins TRBV7-9 to TRBJ2-7; 8 bases agree with TRBD1. Germline V lookup: CDR1 SEHNR, CDR2 FQNEAQ (reference sequence). V gave up 6 bases and J gave up 4 bases; unmatched junction bases: 11. The CDR3 is made up of 15 amino acids. The CDR3 protein is CASRRFGTGGYEQYF. The CDR3, as DNA: TGTGCCAGCAGGCGTTTCGGGACAGGAGGTTACGAGCAGTACTTC.

The chain is built from TRBV7-9 and TRBJ2-7; 9 nucleotides agree with TRBD1. CDR1 is SEHNR and CDR2 is FQNEAQ in the germline V gene (reference sequence). V lost 1 base, J lost 0 bases, and 4 bases stayed unmatched. This CDR3 is built from 16 residues. The CDR3 coding sequence is TGTGCCAGCAGCTTAGGACAGGGGGAAAGCTCCTACGAGCAGTACTTC. Its protein product is CASSLGQGESSYEQYF.

The genes are TRBV5-1 and TRBJ2-1, with 13 bases lining up with TRBD2. This CDR3 is built from 14 residues. With V trimmed by 4 bases and J by 12 bases, 7 bases remained unmatched. Germline CDR1 reads SGHRS; CDR2 reads YFSETQ. The CDR3 nucleotides read TGCGCCAGCAGCCCCGGGACTAGCGGGGCTGGGCAGTTCTTC. Protein product: CASSPGTSGAGQFF.

The table lists this clone with many counts. This chain connects TRBV6-6 to TRBJ2-7; 7 positions match TRBD1. V trimming: 5 bases; J trimming: 0 bases; junction bases outside the gene matches: 7. Germline CDR1 MNHNY, CDR2 SVGAGI (reference sequence). The CDR3 totals 15 residues. The CDR3 DNA reads as TGTGCCAGCAGTATTACAGGGGCCAGCTCCTACGAGCAGTACTTC. It is translated as CASSITGASSYEQYF.

The genes are TRBV7-3 and TRBJ2-3; D is unresolved. Germline V CDR1 and CDR2: SGHTA, FQGTGA. V was shortened by 3 bases and J by 4 bases, with 23 bases between the two germline ends. CDR3 length: 18 amino acids. The CDR3 sequence: CASSFSTLTRAPPDTQYF. CDR3 bases: TGTGCCAGCAGCTTTTCAACCTTGACCCGGGCCCCGCCAGATACGCAGTATTTT.

This clone has a handful of counts. The CDR3 DNA is TGTGCCAGCAGTCAGACGGGACAGGGCTATCAGCCCCAGCATTTT. This gives the protein CASSQTGQGYQPQHF. The chain employs TRBV7-9 and TRBJ1-5, with 9 nucleotides matching TRBD1. Trimming cost V 6 bases and J 5 bases; bases outside gene matches: 8. The CDR3 runs to 15 residues. CDR1 and CDR2 from the germline V gene are SEHNR and FQNEAQ (reference sequence).

V and J are TRBV18 and TRBJ1-3; D might be TRBD1 (5 bases). This CDR3 has 17 amino acids. Germline V CDR1 and CDR2: KGHSH, LQKENI. The V end lost 8 bases, the J end lost 0 bases, and 20 bases lay between the germline ends. CDR3 sequence: CASPTGVGPFSGNTIYF. The CDR3 DNA reads as TGTGCCAGCCCAACCGGGGTGGGGCCGTTCTCTGGAAACACCATATATTTT.

The rearrangement links TRBV30 to TRBJ2-7, with 9 bases identical to TRBD1. Per the germline V gene, CDR1 is GTSNPN and CDR2 is SVGIG (reference sequence). CDR3 length: 14 amino acids. With 4 bases clipped from V and 2 bases from J, the junction kept 6 bases outside the gene matches. CDR3 nucleotides: TGTGCCTGGACGTCGCGGACAGGGGCCTACGAGCAGTACTTC. Translation: CAWTSRTGAYEQYF.

V gene TRBV7-8 combines with J gene TRBJ2-3; D may be TRBD2 (7 bases). Germline CDR1 reads SGHVS; CDR2 reads FQNEAQ. This CDR3 has 15 residues. The V end was cut by 5 bases, the J end by 3 bases, with 15 bases between. Here the CDR3 reads CASSKRGEGTDTQYF. CDR3 bases: TGTGCCAGCAGCAAGAGGGGGGAGGGAACAGATACGCAGTATTTT.

The chain couples TRBV27 to TRBJ2-7; D unresolved. The CDR3 loop spans 12 amino acids. Germline loops: CDR1 MNHEY, CDR2 SMNVEV (reference sequence). V lost 5 bases and J lost 9, with 14 bases in between. CDR3 sequence reads: CASSPPMGWQYF. For the CDR3, the DNA is TGTGCCAGCAGTCCACCCATGGGGTGGCAGTACTTC.

The CDR3 DNA reads as TGTGCCAGCAGCCTGGACAGGGCAGATACGCAGTATTTT. Its translation is CASSLDRADTQYF. This chain connects TRBV5-6 to TRBJ2-3; TRBD1 matches 8 bases. Germline V lookup: CDR1 SGHDT, CDR2 YYEEEE. V was pared by 4 bases and J by 4 bases, with 2 bases of the junction left unmatched. This CDR3 spans 13 amino acids.

This clone was seen just once. The V and J genes are TRBV28 and TRBJ2-7, with D possibly TRBD1 on 5 matching bases. Germline V gene data show CDR1 as MDHEN and CDR2 as SYDVKM. The V gene lost 3 bases and the J gene lost 4 bases, with 10 bases spanning the gap. The CDR3 spans 13 residues. CDR3: CASSLGRVYEQYF. The CDR3, as DNA: TGTGCCAGCAGTTTGGGCAGGGTTTACGAGCAGTACTTC.

The V call is TRBV25-1, the J call TRBJ2-7; TRBD1 matches 9 bases. CDR1 is MGHDK and CDR2 is SYGVNS in the germline V gene. CDR3 length equals 12 residues. The J segment lost 4 bases and the V segment lost 6 bases, leaving 1 base of the junction unmatched. The CDR3 region is CASRDRGYEQYF. The CDR3 nucleotides are TGTGCCAGCAGGGACAGGGGTTACGAGCAGTACTTC.

This clone occurred a few times. V gene TRBV4-2 combines with J gene TRBJ1-2; D perhaps matches TRBD1 (5 bases). Between the trimmed V and J ends, which lost 1 base and 4 bases, there was a span of 16 bases. The CDR3 contains 16 residues. CDR1 and CDR2 (germline): LGHNA, YNFKEQ. CDR3 residues: CASSQGREGLGYGYTF. The CDR3, as DNA: TGTGCCAGCAGCCAAGGACGAGAGGGGCTCGGCTATGGCTACACCTTC.

The V gene is TRBV6-5, the J gene TRBJ2-7; D remains unclear. CDR1 MNHEY and CDR2 SVGAGI come from the germline V gene. The CDR3 runs to 11 residues. Trimming left V 5 bases short and J 3 bases short, with 5 bases between. The CDR3 nucleotides read TGTGCCAGCAGTGCAGACTACGAGCAGTACTTC. This translates into CASSADYEQYF.

V and J are TRBV4-3 and TRBJ2-1; D remains unclear. The CDR3 runs to 13 residues. V shed 4 bases and J shed 8 bases, with 12 bases lying between them. Looked up from germline, CDR1 is LGHNA and CDR2 is YSLEER. This CDR3 reads CASSPYVSYEQFF. The CDR3 DNA reads TGCGCCAGCAGCCCCTACGTTTCCTATGAGCAGTTCTTC.

The CDR3 nucleotides read TGCGCCAGCAGCTTGGAACCCCCCCAAGAGACCCAGTACTTC. Protein sequence: CASSLEPPQETQYF. This rearrangement joins TRBV5-1 to TRBJ2-5; D is undetermined. Germline assignment: CDR1 SGHRS and CDR2 YFSETQ. The V end was cut by 0 bases, the J end by 1 base, with 7 bases between. The CDR3 loop spans 14 amino acids.

A few counts support this clone. The chain employs TRBV29-1 and TRBJ1-1, with D maybe TRBD1 (5 bases). The length of the CDR3 is 11 residues. Germline V lookup: CDR1 SQVTM, CDR2 ANQGSEA. V was clipped by 6 bases and J by 10 bases, with 15 bases between them. CDR3 protein: CSVGDLRGAFF. The CDR3 nucleotides are TGCAGCGTGGGGGACCTAAGGGGAGCTTTCTTT.

This clone has a handful of counts. The chain couples TRBV10-3 to TRBJ1-4; 9 nucleotides line up with TRBD1. V was pared by 2 bases and J by 5 bases, with 9 bases of the junction left unmatched. Germline loops: CDR1 ENHRY, CDR2 SYGVKD. The CDR3 sequence is 17 residues long. The CDR3 loop is CAISEMGQGFSNEKLFF. CDR3 DNA sequence: TGTGCCATCAGTGAGATGGGACAGGGATTCTCAAATGAAAAACTGTTTTTT.

This chain joins TRBV27 and TRBJ1-5; perhaps TRBD1 as D (6 bases). The CDR3 consists of 14 residues. Trimming pared 2 bases from V and 3 bases from J, leaving 8 bases between. In germline, CDR1 is MNHEY, CDR2 SMNVEV (reference sequence). The DNA for the CDR3 is TGTGCCAGCAGTTTAATGGGGGCCAATCAGCCCCAGCATTTT. Encoded protein: CASSLMGANQPQHF.

The chain combines TRBV6-1 with TRBJ2-3, with 9 bases matching TRBD2. V was pared by 8 bases and J by 1 base, with 4 bases of the junction left unmatched. Germline V gene sequence: CDR1 MNHNS, CDR2 SASEGT. The CDR3 extends over 14 amino acids. The CDR3 bases are TGTGCCAGCCAGCGGGGGGCCCGCACAGATACGCAGTATTTT. It specifies CASQRGARTDTQYF.

V and J are TRBV2 and TRBJ2-1; unclear D gene. The CDR3 is 13 amino acids. V lost 1 base to trimming and J lost 9 bases, with 10 bases between them. Germline values: CDR1 SNHLY, CDR2 FYNNEI. This chain's CDR3 is CASSEDIDSEQFF. In DNA, the CDR3 is TGTGCCAGCAGTGAAGATATCGATAGTGAGCAGTTCTTC.